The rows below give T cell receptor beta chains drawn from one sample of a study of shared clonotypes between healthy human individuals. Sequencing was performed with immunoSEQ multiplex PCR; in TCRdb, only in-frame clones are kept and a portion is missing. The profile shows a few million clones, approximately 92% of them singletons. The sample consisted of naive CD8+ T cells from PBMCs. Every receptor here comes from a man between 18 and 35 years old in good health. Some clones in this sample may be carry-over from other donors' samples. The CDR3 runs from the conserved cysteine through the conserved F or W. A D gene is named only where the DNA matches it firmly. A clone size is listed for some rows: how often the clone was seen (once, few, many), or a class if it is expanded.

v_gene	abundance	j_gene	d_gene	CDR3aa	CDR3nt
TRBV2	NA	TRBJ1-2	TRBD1	CASRPGTGLYGYTF	TGTGCCAGCAGACCCGGGACAGGGCTTTATGGCTACACCTTC
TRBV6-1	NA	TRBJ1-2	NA	CASEDPPGPNYGYTF	TGTGCCAGCGAGGACCCCCCTGGGCCTAACTATGGCTACACCTTC
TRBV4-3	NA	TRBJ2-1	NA	CASSQDRASSNEQFF	TGCGCCAGCAGCCAAGATAGGGCTAGCAGCAATGAGCAGTTCTTC
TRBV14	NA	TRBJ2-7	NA	CASSKKQGTHEQYF	TGTGCCAGCAGCAAAAAGCAGGGGACCCACGAGCAGTACTTC
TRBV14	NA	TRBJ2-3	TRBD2	CASSQLRTSGRRF	TGTGCCAGCAGCCAATTACGGACTAGCGGGAGGAGGTTT
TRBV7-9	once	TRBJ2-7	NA	CASSLAGETYEQYF	TGTGCCAGCAGCTTAGCGGGCGAGACCTACGAGCAGTACTTC
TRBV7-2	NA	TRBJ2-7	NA	CASSFERELSHEQYF	TGTGCCAGCAGCTTTGAACGGGAGCTTTCCCACGAGCAGTACTTC
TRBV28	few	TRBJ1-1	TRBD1	CASSLFRGRTEAFF	TGTGCCAGCAGTTTATTCAGGGGGAGGACTGAAGCTTTCTTT
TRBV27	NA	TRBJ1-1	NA	CASRPRPGSGAFF	TGTGCCAGCAGACCAAGACCAGGGTCGGGGGCTTTCTTT
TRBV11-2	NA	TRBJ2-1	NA	CASSFIRSYNEQFF	TGTGCCAGCAGCTTTATCCGGTCCTACAATGAGCAGTTCTTC
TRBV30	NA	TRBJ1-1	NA	CAWSFDGDTEAFF	TGTGCCTGGAGTTTCGACGGAGACACTGAAGCTTTCTTT
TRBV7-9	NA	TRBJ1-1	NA	CASSPSGATEAFF	TGTGCCAGCAGCCCCTCCGGGGCAACTGAAGCTTTCTTT
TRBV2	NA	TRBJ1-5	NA	CASSDGQPQHF	TGTGCCAGCAGTGATGGGCAGCCCCAGCATTTT
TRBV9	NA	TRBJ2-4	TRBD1	CASSVRPGTGEGHQYF	TGTGCCAGCAGCGTCCGTCCCGGGACAGGGGAAGGCCACCAGTACTTC
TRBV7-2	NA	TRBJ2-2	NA	CASSLVGGLGTDGELFF	TGTGCCAGCAGCTTAGTGGGGGGTCTAGGGACCGACGGGGAGCTGTTTTTT
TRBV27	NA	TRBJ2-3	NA	CASSFGGAGADTQYF	TGTGCCAGCAGTTTTGGGGGGGCGGGGGCAGATACGCAGTATTTT
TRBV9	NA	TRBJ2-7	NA	CASSVGNRAREQYF	TGTGCCAGCAGCGTAGGGAACAGGGCTCGGGAGCAGTACTTC
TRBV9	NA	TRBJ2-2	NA	CASEGSLNTGELFF	TGTGCCAGCGAAGGGAGCTTAAACACCGGGGAGCTGTTTTTT
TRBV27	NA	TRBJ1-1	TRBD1	CASSLWQGAIEAFF	TGTGCCAGCAGTTTATGGCAGGGGGCGATTGAAGCTTTCTTT
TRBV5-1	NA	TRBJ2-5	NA	CASSLVAPTSRETQYF	TGCGCCAGCAGCTTGGTGGCCCCTACTAGCCGAGAGACCCAGTACTTC
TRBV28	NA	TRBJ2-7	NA	CASRLTELGVDGQYF	TGTGCCAGCAGGCTTACGGAACTTGGGGTAGATGGGCAGTACTTC
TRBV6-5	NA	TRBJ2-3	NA	CASSTGFGTDTQYF	TGTGCCAGCAGTACAGGGTTTGGCACAGATACGCAGTATTTT
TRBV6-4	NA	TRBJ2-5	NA	CASRTGARETQYF	TGTGCCAGCAGGACCGGGGCCCGGGAGACCCAGTACTTC
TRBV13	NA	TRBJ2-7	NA	CASSLGGTEQYF	TGTGCCAGCAGCTTAGGAGGGACCGAGCAGTACTTC
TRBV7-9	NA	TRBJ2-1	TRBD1	CASSGPTGLSYNEQFF	TGTGCCAGCAGCGGCCCGACAGGGCTTTCCTACAATGAGCAGTTCTTC
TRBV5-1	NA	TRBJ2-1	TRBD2	CASSLTSGSSNEQFF	TGCGCCAGCAGCTTGACTAGCGGGAGTTCGAATGAGCAGTTCTTC
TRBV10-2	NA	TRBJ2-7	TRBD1	CASTGTGTYEQYF	TGCGCCAGCACCGGGACAGGGACCTACGAGCAGTACTTC
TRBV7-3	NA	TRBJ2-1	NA	CASSLSRGAADNEQFF	TGTGCCAGCAGCTTAAGCCGAGGGGCCGCGGACAATGAGCAGTTCTTC
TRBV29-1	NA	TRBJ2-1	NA	CGTLRAGGVSEQFF	TGCGGTACTTTGAGGGCAGGCGGGGTTAGTGAGCAGTTCTTC
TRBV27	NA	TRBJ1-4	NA	CASSLVTDEKLFF	TGTGCCAGCAGTTTGGTGACAGACGAAAAACTGTTTTTT
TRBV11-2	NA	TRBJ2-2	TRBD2	CASSLSSGSPRGTGELFF	TGTGCCAGCAGCCTGTCCAGCGGGAGCCCTCGCGGCACCGGGGAGCTGTTTTTT
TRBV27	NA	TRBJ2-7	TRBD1	CASSQRTGMALYYEQYF	TGTGCCAGCAGTCAAAGGACAGGGATGGCTCTTTACTACGAGCAGTACTTC
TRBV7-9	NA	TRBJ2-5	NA	CASRGDETQYF	TGTGCCAGCAGAGGGGATGAGACCCAGTACTTC
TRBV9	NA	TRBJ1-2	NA	CASSFSRLGGYTF	TGTGCCAGCAGCTTCTCGCGGCTCGGTGGCTACACCTTC
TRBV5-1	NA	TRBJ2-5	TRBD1	CASSLVGTVQETQYF	TGCGCCAGCAGCTTGGTGGGGACAGTCCAAGAGACCCAGTACTTC
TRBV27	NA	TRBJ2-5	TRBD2	CASSLRAGRKETQYF	TGTGCCAGCAGTTTAAGAGCGGGGAGAAAAGAGACCCAGTACTTC
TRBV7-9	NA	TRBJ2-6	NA	CASSLSTSPGANVLTF	TGTGCCAGCAGCTTGTCTACGTCCCCTGGGGCCAACGTCCTGACTTTC
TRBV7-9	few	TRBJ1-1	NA	CASSARGETEAFF	TGTGCCAGCAGCGCGAGGGGTGAGACTGAAGCTTTCTTT
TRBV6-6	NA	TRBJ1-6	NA	CASSPAGSSYNSPLHF	TGTGCCAGCAGTCCGGCCGGCAGCTCCTATAATTCACCCCTCCACTTT
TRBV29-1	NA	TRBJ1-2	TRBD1	CSVGQGGGYTF	TGCAGCGTCGGACAGGGAGGTGGCTACACCTTC
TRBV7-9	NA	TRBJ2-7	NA	CASSFGRAYEQYF	TGTGCCAGCAGCTTCGGCAGGGCCTACGAGCAGTACTTC
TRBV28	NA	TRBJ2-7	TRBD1	CASSWGQGPYEQYF	TGTGCCAGCAGTTGGGGACAGGGACCCTACGAGCAGTACTTC
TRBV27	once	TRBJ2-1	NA	CASSFVSGDNEQFF	TGTGCCAGCAGTTTTGTTAGCGGAGACAATGAGCAGTTCTTC
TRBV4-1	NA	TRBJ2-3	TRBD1	CASSQALIPGQGTDTQYF	TGCGCCAGCAGCCAAGCTCTTATTCCGGGACAGGGGACAGATACGCAGTATTTT
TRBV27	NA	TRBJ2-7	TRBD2	CASSLGLAALEQYF	TGTGCCAGCAGTTTAGGACTAGCGGCCCTCGAGCAGTACTTC
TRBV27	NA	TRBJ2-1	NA	CASSLIMYNEQFF	TGTGCCAGCAGTTTAATTATGTACAATGAGCAGTTCTTC
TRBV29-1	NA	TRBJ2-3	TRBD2	CSVEDTGLAGVWADTQYF	TGCAGCGTTGAAGACACAGGACTAGCGGGAGTGTGGGCAGATACGCAGTATTTT
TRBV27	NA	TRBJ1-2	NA	CASSLSLGDRAYGYTF	TGTGCCAGCAGTTTAAGCTTGGGGGACCGGGCCTATGGCTACACCTTC
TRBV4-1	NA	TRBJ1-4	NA	CASSKQRPRGDEKLFF	TGCGCCAGCAGCAAGCAAAGACCCAGGGGAGATGAAAAACTGTTTTTT
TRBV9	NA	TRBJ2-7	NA	CASSAGPGNYEQYF	TGTGCCAGCAGCGCTGGACCGGGTAACTACGAGCAGTACTTC
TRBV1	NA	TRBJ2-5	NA	CTSSQDRPAGFKETQYF	TGCACCAGCAGCCAAGATAGACCAGCGGGGTTCAAAGAGACCCAGTACTTC
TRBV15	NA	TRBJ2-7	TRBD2	CATSRDSGSVYEQYF	TGTGCCACCAGCAGAGATAGCGGGAGTGTCTACGAGCAGTACTTC
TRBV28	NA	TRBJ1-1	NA	CASSTTLGLNTEAFF	TGTGCCAGCAGTACTACGCTGGGCCTGAACACTGAAGCTTTCTTT
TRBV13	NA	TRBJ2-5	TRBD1	CASSRRGYWTQYF	TGTGCCAGCAGCCGCAGGGGGTACTGGACCCAGTACTTC
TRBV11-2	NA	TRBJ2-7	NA	CASSLGGRIYEQYF	TGTGCCAGCAGCTTAGGGGGCAGAATCTACGAGCAGTACTTC
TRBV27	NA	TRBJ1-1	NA	CASSLSRGGTEAFF	TGTGCCAGCAGTTTATCTCGGGGGGGGACTGAAGCTTTCTTT